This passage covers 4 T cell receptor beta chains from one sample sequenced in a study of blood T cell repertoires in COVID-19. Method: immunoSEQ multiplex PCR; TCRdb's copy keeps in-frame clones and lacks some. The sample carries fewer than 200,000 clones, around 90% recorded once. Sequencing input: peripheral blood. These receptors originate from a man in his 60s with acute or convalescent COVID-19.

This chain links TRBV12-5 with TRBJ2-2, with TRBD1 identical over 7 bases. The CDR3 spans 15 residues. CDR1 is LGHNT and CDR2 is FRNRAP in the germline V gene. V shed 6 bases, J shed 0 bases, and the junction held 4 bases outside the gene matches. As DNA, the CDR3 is TGTGCTAGTGGACGGGACAGCGCGAACACCGGGGAGCTGTTTTTT. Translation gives CASGRDSANTGELFF.

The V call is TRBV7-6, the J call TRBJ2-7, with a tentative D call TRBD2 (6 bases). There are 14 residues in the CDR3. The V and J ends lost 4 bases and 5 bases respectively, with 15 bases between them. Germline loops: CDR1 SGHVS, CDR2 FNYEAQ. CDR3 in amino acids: CASSSMPGVDEQYF. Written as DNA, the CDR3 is TGTGCCAGCAGCTCTATGCCGGGGGTGGACGAGCAGTACTTC.

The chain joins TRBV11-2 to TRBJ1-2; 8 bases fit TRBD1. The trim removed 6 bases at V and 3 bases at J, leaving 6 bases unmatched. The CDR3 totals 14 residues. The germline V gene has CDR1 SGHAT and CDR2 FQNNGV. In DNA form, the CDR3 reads TGTGCCAGCAGAAACGGGACAGGAGACTATGGCTACACCTTC. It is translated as CASRNGTGDYGYTF.

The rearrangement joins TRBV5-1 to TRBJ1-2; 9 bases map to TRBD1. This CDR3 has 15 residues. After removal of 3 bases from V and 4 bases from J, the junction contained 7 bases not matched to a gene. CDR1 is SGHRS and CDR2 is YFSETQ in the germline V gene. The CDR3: CASSSDRGLGYGYTF. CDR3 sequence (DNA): TGCGCCAGCAGCTCGGACAGGGGACTGGGCTATGGCTACACCTTC.